This TCR beta chain originates from a study of breast tumors, draining lymph nodes, adjacent tissues. Notes on the study in general: Tumor and nontumor repertoires were significantly more similar in luminal-like than in basal-like breast cancer. Tumor repertoires ranked between lymph nodes and nontumor tissue in diversity, with V and J gene preferences. Most tumor T cells seemingly derive from lymph node, then expand in tumor. The lymph node origin of tumor T cells was framed as consistent with a hypothesis, not demonstrated.

TCRdb reprocessed the multiplex PCR reads with MiXCR, giving one entry per CDR3 protein. This table holds tens of thousands of distinct CDR3 sequences, more than 25% found once. Samples came from axillary lymph nodes draining the breast cancer. Remarks on this clonotype: What it binds is not known.

Unmatched junction bases numbered 13, after V lost 8 bases and J lost 9 bases. There are 12 residues in the CDR3. The germline V gene has CDR1 SQVTM and CDR2 ANQGSEA. This chain joins TRBV29-1 and TRBJ2-7, with 7 bases aligning to TRBD2. This sequence was found in a female donor with breast cancer. Some clones in this sample may be carry-over from other donors' samples. The sequenced sample consisted of axillary lymph node tissue. In nucleotides, the CDR3 is TGCAGCTACGAGGCGGGAGTAGTTGGGCAGTACTTC. This encodes CSYEAGVVGQYF.